Sequencing of this T cell receptor (beta chain) was carried out in a study of shared clonotypes between healthy human individuals. Study-level points and caveats: Naive subsets generally had larger estimated richness than memory subsets. Clonotype sharing among the donors was expected to vary with sequencing depth.

Comment on this clone: What it binds is unknown.

Sorted-subset replicate PCRs used 200 ng of genomic DNA. This amount corresponded to tens of thousands of T cell genomes. TCRdb's table, derived via immunoSEQ multiplex PCR, lists solely in-frame clones and lacks some. Of 1,400,000 or so clones listed, 98% to 99% are singletons. Naive CD45RA+ and memory CD45RA-negative subsets were split from CD4+ cells. The V gene end was trimmed by 4 bases and the J gene end by 13 bases; junction bases not matched to a gene: 8. The CDR3 is made up of 14 amino acids. The germline CDR1 and CDR2 sequences are SEHNR and FQNEAQ (reference sequence). This receptor was obtained from a man aged 30-40 years in good health. This sequence joins TRBV7-9 and TRBJ1-4; 11 nucleotides agree with TRBD1. The sequencing sample was made of naive CD4+ T cells sorted from blood. This sample's subset: CD45RA+ positively selected. CDR3 protein: CASSSGQGAGLLFF. CDR3 nucleotide sequence: TGTGCCAGCAGCTCCGGACAGGGGGCCGGGTTACTGTTTTTT.